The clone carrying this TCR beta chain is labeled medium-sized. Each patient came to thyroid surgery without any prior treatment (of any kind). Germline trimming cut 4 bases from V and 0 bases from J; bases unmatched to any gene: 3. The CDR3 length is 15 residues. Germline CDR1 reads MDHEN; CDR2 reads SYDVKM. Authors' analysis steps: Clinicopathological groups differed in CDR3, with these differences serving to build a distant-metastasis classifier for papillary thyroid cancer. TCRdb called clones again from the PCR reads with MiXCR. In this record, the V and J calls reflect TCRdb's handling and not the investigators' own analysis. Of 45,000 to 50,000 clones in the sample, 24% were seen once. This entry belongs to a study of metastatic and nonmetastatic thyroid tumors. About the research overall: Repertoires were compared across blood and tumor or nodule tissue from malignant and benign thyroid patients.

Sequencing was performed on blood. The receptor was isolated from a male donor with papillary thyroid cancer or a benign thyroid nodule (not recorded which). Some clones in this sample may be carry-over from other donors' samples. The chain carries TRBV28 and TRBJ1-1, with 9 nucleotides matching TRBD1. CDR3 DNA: TGTGCCAGCAGTTCGGGACAGGGAATGAACACTGAAGCTTTCTTT. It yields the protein CASSSGQGMNTEAFF.